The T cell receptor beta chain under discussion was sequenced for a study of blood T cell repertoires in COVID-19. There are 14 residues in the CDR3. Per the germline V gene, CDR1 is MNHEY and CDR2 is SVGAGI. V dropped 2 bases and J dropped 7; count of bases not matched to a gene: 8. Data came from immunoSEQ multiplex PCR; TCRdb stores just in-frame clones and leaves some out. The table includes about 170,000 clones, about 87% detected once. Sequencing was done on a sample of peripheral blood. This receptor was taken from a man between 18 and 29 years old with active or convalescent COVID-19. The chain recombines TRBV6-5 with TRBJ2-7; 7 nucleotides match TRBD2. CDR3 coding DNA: TGTGCCAGCAGTTACCCTGGGGAGGGTGTGGAGCAGTACTTC. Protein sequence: CASSYPGEGVEQYF.